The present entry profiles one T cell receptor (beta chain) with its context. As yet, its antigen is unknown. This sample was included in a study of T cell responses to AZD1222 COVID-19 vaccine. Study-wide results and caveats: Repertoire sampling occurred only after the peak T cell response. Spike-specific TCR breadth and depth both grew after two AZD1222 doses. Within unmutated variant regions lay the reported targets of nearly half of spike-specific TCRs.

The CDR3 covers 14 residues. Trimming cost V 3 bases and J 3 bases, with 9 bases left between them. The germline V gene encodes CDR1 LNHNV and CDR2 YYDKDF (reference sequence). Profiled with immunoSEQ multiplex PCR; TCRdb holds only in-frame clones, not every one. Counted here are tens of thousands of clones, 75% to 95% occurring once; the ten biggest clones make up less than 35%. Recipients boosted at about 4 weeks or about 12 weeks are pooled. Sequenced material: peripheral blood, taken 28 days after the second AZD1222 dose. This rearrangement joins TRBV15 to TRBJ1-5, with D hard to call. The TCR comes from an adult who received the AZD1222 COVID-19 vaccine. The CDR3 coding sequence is TGTGCCACCAGCAGGCCCCCGGCCAATCAGCCCCAGCATTTT. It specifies CATSRPPANQPQHF.